This T cell receptor (beta chain) was retrieved from a study of early T cells in non-severe SARS-CoV-2 infection (dated by TCRdb to 2020 to 2022). Regarding the complete study: Because TCR sequencing was done on bulk RNA from unsorted whole blood, the alpha and beta chains could not be paired. Paper-wide results and their limitations: VDJdb matching was skewed toward anti-spike CD8 responses and likely underestimated virus-specific expansions, missing private and CD4 specificities.

Libraries were constructed by 5' RACE. The sequencing machine was a NextSeq 500. In the TCR library protocol, unique molecular identifiers were attached to individual cDNA molecules to correct for PCR bias and sequencing error. Both TCR alpha and beta chains were sequenced, and tight co-correlation was observed between alpha and beta sequence abundances in each sample. In the original analysis: Decombinator V4 was used to annotate TCR sequences for V gene, J gene and CDR3. Expanded TCRs were defined as changing significantly between any two time points under a Poisson model with p below 0.0001. Abundances of TCRs were expressed as counts per million after normalisation to the total number of TCRs sequenced in each sample. TRAV1-2 paired with TRAJ12, TRAJ20 or TRAJ33 defined MAIT TCRs, while TRAV10 paired with TRAJ18 defined iNKT TCRs. VDJdb, accessed 1 November 2021, was searched for CMV, EBV and SARS-CoV-2 annotated TCRs, with TCRs annotated for multiple antigens excluded. TCRdb ran its own pipeline on the public reads, namely fastp trimming at Q25 and MiXCR clone calling, and kept in-frame beta chains. Merged by CDR3 protein, the rows form single entries marked with the most common genes and DNA. The authors' filters were not applied to this entry. In all, the sample holds tens of thousands of distinct CDR3 sequences, and 9.5% to 15% of those were seen once. Over 3% of the sample lies in the top ten.

The study was a case-control design nested within a healthcare worker cohort in London, UK, with weekly nasopharyngeal swab PCR tests and blood sampling. Healthcare workers were recruited during the week of the UK lockdown, between 23 and 31 March 2020, and followed weekly for up to 16 weeks. With respect to this clonotype: This clone's antigen is unknown. There are no base qualities to consult, and no much larger clone falls within one base.

The CDR3 measures 15 amino acids from cysteine to phenylalanine. Here the CDR3 DNA is all that survives: 45 bases in frame from base 1. CDR1 and CDR2 were assigned from the germline V gene (reference sequence) as DFQATT and SNEGSKA. Germline trimming amounts to 4 bases on V and 2 bases on J, with 9 as the count of junction bases outside the gene matches. The clonotype originates from an adult who was a healthcare worker with PCR-confirmed SARS-CoV-2 infection or an uninfected control (not recorded which). The specimen was whole blood. The sequence is built from TRBV20-1 and TRBJ2-3, and TRBD2 aligns with 7 junction nucleotides. The CDR3 region reads CSANRRLADTDTQYF. The bases are TGCAGTGCTAACCGTCGGCTAGCGGACACAGATACGCAGTATTTT.